This T cell receptor beta chain was profiled in a study of blood T cell repertoires in COVID-19. About the study: COVID-19 samples collected from the United States, Italy and Spain covered acute and convalescent phases.

Sequencing was performed with immunoSEQ multiplex PCR; in TCRdb, only in-frame clones are kept and a portion is missing. The table lists 100,000 to 120,000 clones, approximately 76% of them singletons. V was cut by 5 bases and J by 3 bases, with 12 bases left in between. The CDR3 sequence is 14 residues long. The V gene's germline CDR1 is MNHEY and CDR2 SMNVEV (reference sequence). The sequenced material came from peripheral blood. The chain links TRBV27 to TRBJ2-3; D is unresolved. The receptor comes from a woman aged 65 to 85 with acute or convalescent COVID-19. CDR3 sequence: CASSASYTTDTQYF. CDR3 nucleotides: TGTGCCAGCAGTGCATCTTATACAACAGATACGCAGTATTTT.